The 5 T cell receptor beta chains listed next were all sequenced from one sample in a study of T cell changes during pregnancy in multiple sclerosis. Produced via immunoSEQ multiplex PCR; TCRdb's table is partial and in-frame only. The sample records 45,000 to 55,000 clones, approximately 88% being singletons. The sequencing here drew on CD4+ T cells from peripheral blood mononuclear cells, taken in the second trimester of pregnancy. These receptors were taken from a female donor with multiple sclerosis, enrolled in a pregnancy study.

The V call is TRBV11-2, the J call TRBJ1-5; D unclear. V dropped 1 base and J dropped 4 bases, with 17 bases sitting between them. CDR3 length: 17 residues. Germline lookup yields CDR1 SGHAT and CDR2 FQNNGV. The CDR3 loop reads CASSLGVGGLGNQPQHF. The DNA for the CDR3 is TGTGCCAGCAGCTTAGGGGTGGGAGGATTAGGGAATCAGCCCCAGCATTTT.

V gene TRBV25-1 combines with J gene TRBJ2-5; D might be TRBD2 (5 bases). This CDR3 contains 14 residues. Trimming shortened V by 1 base and J by 1 base, and 7 bases separated the two germline ends. The germline gives CDR1 MGHDK, CDR2 SYGVNS. The CDR3 is CASSESRGQETQYF. The CDR3 DNA follows: TGTGCCAGCAGTGAATCCCGGGGCCAAGAGACCCAGTACTTC.

This chain links TRBV29-1 with TRBJ2-2; 8 bases fit TRBD2. Germline CDR1 SQVTM, CDR2 ANQGSEA. The V gene end was trimmed by 6 bases and the J gene end by 2 bases; junction bases not matched to a gene: 11. This CDR3 spans 16 amino acids. The CDR3 DNA reads as TGCAGCGTGGACGATTCGGGGGGGCACAACACCGGGGAGCTGTTTTTT. It encodes CSVDDSGGHNTGELFF.

The chain employs TRBV7-9 and TRBJ1-2; D remains ambiguous. Per germline, CDR1 SEHNR and CDR2 FQNEAQ (reference sequence). V was trimmed by 5 bases and J by 4 bases, leaving 20 bases between them. This CDR3 has 16 amino acids. The chain's CDR3 is CASSPGRRALFYGYTF. DNA for the CDR3: TGTGCCAGCAGCCCCGGAAGGCGGGCTCTGTTCTATGGCTACACCTTC.

The genes are TRBV19 and TRBJ1-2, with a possible D match to TRBD1 (6 bases). Germline loops: CDR1 LNHDA, CDR2 SQIVND (reference sequence). CDR3 length equals 13 residues. Trimming took 7 bases from V and 4 from J, leaving 13 bases between them. The CDR3 nucleotides read TGTGCCAGTACCCCCCAAGGGGGCTATGGCTACACCTTC. It yields the protein CASTPQGGYGYTF.